This TCR beta chain was observed in a study of shared clonotypes between healthy human individuals. Study context: CD8 memory received one plate per donor, CD8 naive two, CD4 memory three and CD4 naive three.

The repertoire was sequenced with immunoSEQ multiplex PCR; TCRdb's copy has only in-frame clones and lacks some. The sample has hundreds of thousands of clones, roughly 97% seen once. The CDR3 totals 14 residues. CDR1 and CDR2 from the germline V gene are MDHEN and SYDVKM. Trimming removed 3 bases from V and 2 bases from J, with 11 bases in between. Findings and limits, study-wide: Clonotype sharing among donors was thought likely to change with sequencing depth.

Turning to this clone: No antigen is known for it.

This sequence was found in a woman aged 30 to 39 in good health. V usage is TRBV28 and J usage is TRBJ2-7; no clear D gene. The source material was naive CD4+ T cells sorted from blood. Subset of the sample: CD45RA+ positively selected. The CDR3 DNA follows: TGTGCCAGCAGTTTCCCGCGGAGCGCCTACGAGCAGTACTTC. Its translation is CASSFPRSAYEQYF. Full variable domain (rest looked up from reference TRBV28 and TRBJ2-7): DVKVTQSSRYLVKRTGEKVFLECVQDMDHENMFWYRQDPGLGLRLIYFSYDVKMKEKGDIPEGYSVSREKKERFSLILESASTNQTSMYLCASSFPRSAYEQYFGPGTRLTVT.